Below, 19 T cell receptor beta chains from the same sample are listed, as sequenced in a study of blood T cell repertoires in COVID-19. The repertoire was sequenced with immunoSEQ multiplex PCR; TCRdb's copy has only in-frame clones and lacks some. The sample contains about 130,000 clones, roughly 84% of which appear only once. The specimen was peripheral blood. Receptor source: an elderly woman with acute or convalescent COVID-19.

V gene TRBV20-1 combines with J gene TRBJ2-7, with 13 bases that match TRBD2. Germline V gene sequence: CDR1 DFQATT, CDR2 SNEGSKA (reference sequence). This CDR3 comprises 14 residues. V lost 3 bases and J lost 2; bases outside the gene matches: 1. The CDR3 DNA follows: TGCAGTGCTAGTACTAGCGGGAGGGCCTACGAGCAGTACTTC. This translates into CSASTSGRAYEQYF.

CDR3 residues: CASSQRGYEQYF. Written as DNA, the CDR3 is TGTGCCAGCAGCCAACGAGGCTACGAGCAGTACTTC. The chain has TRBV4-2 and TRBJ2-7; D gene uncertain. V lost 2 bases to trimming and J lost 3 bases, with 5 bases between them. Germline V CDR1 and CDR2: LGHNA, YNFKEQ. CDR3 size: 12 residues.

The rearrangement links TRBV27 to TRBJ1-1; D is uncertain. The CDR3 covers 14 residues. Germline CDR1 MNHEY, CDR2 SMNVEV (reference sequence). Trimming took 5 bases from V and 0 from J, leaving 10 bases between them. The CDR3 DNA reads as TGTGCCAGCAGTAAGGAGAGATTGAACACTGAAGCTTTCTTT. This codes for CASSKERLNTEAFF.

The chain recombines TRBV19 with TRBJ2-1; 9 nucleotides line up with TRBD2. Germline trimming cut 3 bases from V and 10 bases from J; bases unmatched to any gene: 10. The CDR3 is 15 amino acids. Germline V gives CDR1 LNHDA, CDR2 SQIVND (reference sequence). The CDR3 protein is CASSIGLAGRNEQFF. The CDR3 bases are TGTGCCAGTAGTATCGGGCTAGCGGGAAGGAACGAGCAGTTCTTC.

This chain links TRBV7-2 with TRBJ2-5; 7 bases match TRBD1. The CDR3 spans 13 residues. Looked up from germline, CDR1 is SGHTA and CDR2 is FQGNSA. V dropped 5 bases and J dropped 5; count of bases not matched to a gene: 5. CDR3 nucleotide sequence: TGTGCCAGCAGCAAGACAGGGTTGGAGACCCAGTACTTC. It encodes CASSKTGLETQYF.

As DNA, the CDR3 is TGTGCCAGCCGTAACTCTGGAAACACCATATATTTT. Translating gives CASRNSGNTIYF. The gene calls are TRBV7-9 and TRBJ1-3; D uncertain. Trimming stripped 8 bases from V and 0 bases from J, with 5 bases between. This CDR3 is built from 12 residues. CDR1 is SEHNR, CDR2 FQNEAQ, per germline (reference sequence).

CDR3 residues: CASSLSGQTGYTF. The CDR3 DNA is TGTGCCAGCAGTTTATCGGGACAGACGGGCTACACCTTC. This sequence joins TRBV27 and TRBJ1-2; 7 bases are shared with TRBD1. Per germline, CDR1 MNHEY and CDR2 SMNVEV (reference sequence). V lost 0 bases to trimming and J lost 8 bases; unmatched junction nucleotides: 3. The CDR3 runs 13 residues.

This clone was seen just once. V usage is TRBV6-5 and J usage is TRBJ2-1; D possibly corresponds to TRBD1 (6 bases). With 9 bases removed from V and 9 bases from J, the gap between germline ends came to 12 bases. CDR1 is MNHEY, CDR2 SVGAGI, per germline. The CDR3 has 11 amino acids. DNA of the CDR3: TGTGCCAGTCACACAGGGATTGAGCAGTTCTTC. Translation: CASHTGIEQFF.

The chain uses TRBV7-8 and TRBJ2-1, with D perhaps being TRBD1 or TRBD2 (5 bases each). V lost 5 bases and J 9 bases, leaving 14 bases between the germline ends. The CDR3 consists of 13 residues. The germline V gene encodes CDR1 SGHVS and CDR2 FQNEAQ. DNA for the CDR3: TGTGCCAGCAGCCGACAGTTGCGGGTTGAGCAGTTCTTC. Translated: CASSRQLRVEQFF.

This clone appeared a single time. The chain carries TRBV28 and TRBJ1-2, with D perhaps TRBD1 (5 bases). Trimming took 10 bases from V and 3 from J, leaving 9 bases between them. The CDR3 loop spans 11 amino acids. CDR1 MDHEN and CDR2 SYDVKM come from the germline V gene. The CDR3 spells CATQGDYGYTF. In nucleotides, the CDR3 is TGTGCCACTCAGGGTGACTATGGCTACACCTTC.

DNA of the CDR3: TGTGCCAGTAGTGAACAGGGCCCCGGGTCCTACGAGCAGTACTTC. It codes for CASSEQGPGSYEQYF. The chain recombines TRBV19 with TRBJ2-7; a weak D match, TRBD1 (6 bases). From germline, CDR1 is LNHDA and CDR2 SQIVND (reference sequence). This CDR3 is 15 amino acids long. The V end was cut by 5 bases, the J end by 1 base, with 15 bases between.

The table lists this clone with a count of one. V and J are TRBV3-1 (or the pseudogene TRBV3-2) and TRBJ1-2; D gene uncertain. The germline V and J ends were trimmed by 1 base and 8 bases, with 14 bases remaining between them. Germline-derived CDR1 and CDR2 are LGHDT and YNNKEL (reference sequence). This CDR3 spans 14 amino acids. The DNA of the CDR3 is TGTGCCAGCAGCCAAGGGTACGCCCGAGGCGGCTACACCTTC. Protein sequence: CASSQGYARGGYTF.

The V and J genes are TRBV11-2 and TRBJ1-1; TRBD1 might be the D (5 bases). With 1 base removed from V and 3 bases from J, the gap between germline ends came to 9 bases. The CDR3 is 14 residues long. CDR1 is SGHAT, CDR2 FQNNGV, per germline. This chain's CDR3 is CASSLVGGDTEAFF. The DNA for the CDR3 is TGTGCCAGCAGCTTAGTGGGGGGGGACACTGAAGCTTTCTTT.

V and J are TRBV10-3 and TRBJ1-5, with D tentatively TRBD1 (6 bases). Germline loops: CDR1 ENHRY, CDR2 SYGVKD. The CDR3 sequence is 13 residues long. V gave up 2 bases and J gave up 8 bases, with 10 bases separating them. In DNA, the CDR3 is TGTGCCATCAGTGAGAGGGGGGGCGAGCCCCAGCATTTT. Translation gives CAISERGGEPQHF.

The chain employs TRBV5-1 and TRBJ1-4; D is unresolved. Deletions cut 4 bases from V and 2 bases from J, with 9 bases between. CDR1 and CDR2 from the germline V gene are SGHRS and YFSETQ. This CDR3 region has 14 residues. The CDR3 here is CASSPTPTNEKLFF. CDR3 in DNA: TGCGCCAGCAGCCCGACACCGACTAATGAAAAACTGTTTTTT.

This chain links TRBV21-1 with TRBJ2-1; the table's D gene call, TRBD2, was not cross checked with the DNA. TRBV21-1 is designated a pseudogene. This CDR3 comprises 20 residues. CDR3 amino acids: CASSRPGLAGPILSYNEQFF. The CDR3 DNA reads as TGTGCCAGCAGCAGACCGGGACTAGCGGGCCCGATCCTCTCCTACAATGAGCAGTTCTTC.

V is TRBV9 and J is TRBJ2-3; D not certain. Trimming removed 0 bases from V and 2 bases from J, with 13 bases in between. The germline CDR1 and CDR2 sequences are SGDLS and YYNGEE. This CDR3 comprises 16 residues. CDR3 DNA sequence: TGTGCCAGCAGCGTAGGGAGCCGCTCGGACACAGATACGCAGTATTTT. Protein: CASSVGSRSDTDTQYF. The full variable domain, in which reference TRBV9 and TRBJ2-3 provide the parts outside the CDR3, is DSGVTQTPKHLITATGQRVTLRCSPRSGDLSVYWYQQSLDQGLQFLIQYYNGEERAKGNILERFSAQQFPDLHSELNLSSLELGDSALYFCASSVGSRSDTDTQYFGPGTRLTVL.

The chain couples TRBV4-1 to TRBJ2-2, with a possible D match to TRBD1 (6 bases). Germline V gene sequence: CDR1 MGHRA, CDR2 YSYEKL. V gave up 5 bases and J gave up 1 base, with 11 bases separating them. This CDR3 contains 15 residues. CDR3 sequence reads: CASSAPGQNTGELFF. CDR3 nucleotides: TGCGCCAGCAGCGCCCCGGGACAGAACACCGGGGAGCTGTTTTTT.

This clone was counted once. The chain links TRBV19 to TRBJ1-2; TRBD1 is a possible D gene (5 bases). The V and J ends lost 3 bases and 2 bases respectively, with 16 bases between them. Per the germline V gene, CDR1 is LNHDA and CDR2 is SQIVND (reference sequence). This CDR3 is 16 amino acids long. CDR3 sequence reads: CASSMGPTGGNYGYTF. DNA for the CDR3: TGTGCCAGTAGTATGGGCCCGACCGGGGGAAACTATGGCTACACCTTC.